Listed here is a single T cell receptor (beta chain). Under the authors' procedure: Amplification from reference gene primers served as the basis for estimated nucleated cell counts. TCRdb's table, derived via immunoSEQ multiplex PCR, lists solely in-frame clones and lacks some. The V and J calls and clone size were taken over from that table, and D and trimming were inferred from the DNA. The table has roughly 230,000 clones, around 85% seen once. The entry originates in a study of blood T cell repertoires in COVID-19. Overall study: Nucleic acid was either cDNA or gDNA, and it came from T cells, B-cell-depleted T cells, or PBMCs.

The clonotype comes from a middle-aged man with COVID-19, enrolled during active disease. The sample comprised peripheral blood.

In DNA, the CDR3 is TGTGCCAGCAGTTACGGGGGAGGGGGGAGAGAGACCCAGTACTTC. Amino acids: CASSYGGGGRETQYF. The V gene is TRBV6-5, the J gene TRBJ2-5, with TRBD2 as a possible D gene (7 bases). CDR1 is MNHEY and CDR2 is SVGAGI in the germline V gene. With 2 bases removed from V and 4 bases from J, the gap between germline ends came to 14 bases. The CDR3 has 15 amino acids.